Each of the 30 T cell receptor beta chains below was sequenced from the same sample in a study of molecular identifiers for immune sequencing clone quantification. Via MiXCR, TCRdb re-called the PCR reads, giving one row per CDR3 protein. This table has about 97,000 distinct CDR3 sequences, 30% to 45% appearing once. The sequencing sample was made of naive CD8+ T cells from blood, with Jurkat cell RNA spiked in. As for subset: FACS-sorted CD8+CD4-CCR7+CD45RA+ naive T cells. The receptors come from a human donor in good health. Some libraries in this study had Jurkat cell RNA spiked in.

The chain uses TRBV6-1 and TRBJ2-5; maybe TRBD1 (5 bases). This CDR3 region has 15 residues. Trimming stripped 5 bases from V and 2 bases from J, with 15 bases between. Germline V gene data show CDR1 as MNHNS and CDR2 as SASEGT. CDR3 amino acids: CASSYGAGKQETQYF. The CDR3 DNA follows: TGTGCCAGCAGTTATGGCGCAGGGAAACAAGAGACCCAGTACTTC.

This clonotype has a single count. One end of the junction varies from germline; a read error may be responsible. This sequence joins TRBV7-8 and TRBJ2-2; D may be TRBD1 (5 bases). The CDR3 consists of 16 residues. The V gene's germline CDR1 is SGHVS and CDR2 FQNEAQ. The CDR3 region is CVSSLDRNQRTGELFF. The DNA for the CDR3 is TGTGTCAGCAGCCTAGACAGAAATCAGAGGACCGGGGAGCTGTTTTTT.

This clonotype came up a few times. The chain joins TRBV7-8 to TRBJ1-5; the D is unclear. This CDR3 region has 11 residues. The germline gives CDR1 SGHVS, CDR2 FQNEAQ. Trimming removed 1 base at V and 9 bases at J, with 4 bases between. CDR3 protein: CASSLVGPQHF. The CDR3 DNA follows: TGTGCCAGCAGCTTAGTCGGGCCCCAGCATTTT.

The CDR3 DNA sequence: TGTGCCAGCAGCGAGGGCCCGGGGGTCAGCTACGAGCAGTACTTC. Protein sequence: CASSEGPGVSYEQYF. The rearrangement joins TRBV5-8 to TRBJ2-7; perhaps TRBD2 as D (6 bases). Trimming shortened V by 4 bases and J by 3 bases, and 17 bases separated the two germline ends. The length of the CDR3 is 15 residues. Germline V gives CDR1 SGHTS, CDR2 YDEGEE.

The V gene is TRBV29-1, the J gene TRBJ2-5; TRBD2 matches at 8 bases. CDR3 length equals 13 residues. The germline V gene has CDR1 SQVTM and CDR2 ANQGSEA. J was trimmed by 9 bases and V by 1 base; bases with no gene match: 7. Written as DNA, the CDR3 is TGCAGCGTTGAAGGGGGCCTAGCGGGCCCCCAGTACTTC. As protein: CSVEGGLAGPQYF.

The chain couples TRBV29-1 to TRBJ2-1; perhaps TRBD2 as D (6 bases). The V gene lost 3 bases and the J gene lost 9 bases, with 12 bases spanning the gap. Germline V gene sequence: CDR1 SQVTM, CDR2 ANQGSEA. CDR3 length: 12 amino acids. CDR3 region: CSVEEGHGEQFF. Here the CDR3 DNA reads TGCAGCGTTGAGGAGGGGCATGGTGAGCAGTTCTTC.

On this clonotype: A read error may explain this, as a much larger clone is one base away. The chain combines TRBV11-1 with TRBJ2-7, with TRBD2 as a possible D gene (5 bases). V was clipped by 6 bases and J by 4 bases, with 13 bases between them. Germline values: CDR1 SGHAT, CDR2 FQDESV (reference sequence). The CDR3 loop spans 13 amino acids. CDR3 region: CASSSRTGYEQYF. The CDR3 DNA reads as TGTGCCAGCAGTTCCAGGACTGGGTACGAGCAGTACTTC.

Notes on this clonotype: The junction departs from the called germline gene at one end, perhaps through a read error. The chain uses TRBV7-9 and TRBJ2-1; TRBD1 matches at 8 bases. CDR1 and CDR2 from the germline V gene are SEHNR and FQNEAQ (reference sequence). The CDR3 spans 14 residues. The CDR3 sequence: CTSSPGQVSNEQFF. Here the CDR3 DNA reads TGTACCAGCAGCCCGGGACAGGTTTCGAATGAGCAGTTCTTC.

The chain recombines TRBV27 with TRBJ2-7; TRBD2 agrees at 9 bases. Per the germline V gene, CDR1 is MNHEY and CDR2 is SMNVEV (reference sequence). J was trimmed by 4 bases and V by 9 bases; bases with no gene match: 7. This CDR3 has 13 residues. The CDR3 sequence is CARGSGRKYEQYF. The CDR3 coding sequence is TGTGCCAGGGGTAGCGGGAGAAAGTACGAGCAGTACTTC.

Remarks on this clonotype: Sequence at one end of the junction differs from germline and may be a read error. The chain is built from TRBV27 and TRBJ2-2; 12 positions agree with TRBD1. This CDR3 has 15 residues. Germline-derived CDR1 and CDR2 are MNHEY and SMNVEV (reference sequence). The CDR3 DNA sequence: TGTGCCAGCAGTTTAGGGACAGGGGGCACCGGGGAGCTGTATTTT. Translation: CASSLGTGGTGELYF.

The sample holds a few counts of this clonotype. This chain links TRBV9 with TRBJ2-3, with TRBD1 as a possible D gene (5 bases). V lost 0 bases to trimming and J lost 6 bases, with 14 bases between them. The CDR3 is made up of 15 amino acids. Germline assignment: CDR1 SGDLS and CDR2 YYNGEE. CDR3 in amino acids: CASSVEGQGRDTQYF. The CDR3 nucleotides are TGTGCCAGCAGCGTAGAAGGGCAGGGCCGCGATACGCAGTATTTT.

This chain uses TRBV21-1 with TRBJ2-1. TRBV21-1 is termed a pseudogene. The CDR3 runs 14 residues. CDR3: CASKLWDFSNEQFF. The CDR3 coding sequence is TGTGCCAGCAAACTATGGGATTTTAGCAATGAGCAGTTCTTC.

This clonotype came up a few times. This chain connects TRBV7-9 to TRBJ2-2; D remains unclear. The germline V and J ends were trimmed by 6 bases and 3 bases, with 8 bases remaining between them. Germline values: CDR1 SEHNR, CDR2 FQNEAQ (reference sequence). The CDR3 consists of 13 residues. The DNA of the CDR3 is TGTGCCAGCAGTTTTATACACACCGGGGAGCTGTTTTTT. Translating gives CASSFIHTGELFF.

This clonotype was seen only once. The J gene is TRBJ2-3, the V gene TRBV11-2; D is undetermined. Deletions cut 1 base from V and 3 bases from J, with 23 bases between. The CDR3 totals 19 residues. Germline V gene data show CDR1 as SGHAT and CDR2 as FQNNGV. The CDR3 DNA sequence: TGTGCCAGCAGCTTAGGGGCGGTGCGGCGGCCAACGGTAACAGATACGCAGTATTTT. The encoded protein is CASSLGAVRRPTVTDTQYF.

For this clonotype: The conserved final phenylalanine or tryptophan is absent from the CDR3, which likely points to a read error. The chain joins TRBV28 to TRBJ1-5; D call uncertain. The CDR3 runs to 13 residues. Germline loops: CDR1 MDHEN, CDR2 SYDVKM. V lost 8 bases, J lost 6 bases, and 14 bases lay in between. The CDR3 DNA reads TGTGCCAGCTGTGACCCTTTAGGTCAGCCCCAGCATATT. Amino acids: CASCDPLGQPQHI.

The chain combines TRBV19 with TRBJ2-3; D remains unclear. The CDR3 totals 15 residues. Deletions cut 5 bases from V and 10 bases from J, with 22 bases between. The germline CDR1 and CDR2 sequences are LNHDA and SQIVND (reference sequence). CDR3 nucleotide sequence: TGTGCCAGTAGTTCTTTTCTGAGGCGGACCGATTCGCAGTATTTT. Translation gives CASSSFLRRTDSQYF.

Of note for this clonotype: Being one base from a much bigger clone, this may be a read error. The genes are TRBV20-1 and TRBJ2-3, with D possibly being TRBD1 or TRBD2 (5 bases each). The CDR3 covers 10 residues. The V end was cut by 7 bases, the J end by 10 bases, with 12 bases between. Germline lookup yields CDR1 DFQATT and CDR2 SNEGSKA (reference sequence). CDR3 residues: CSGSQGPQYF. In DNA form, the CDR3 reads TGCAGTGGTAGCCAGGGACCGCAGTATTTT.

Notes on this clonotype: A much more abundant neighbour one base away suggests this may be a read error. This sequence joins TRBV7-9 and TRBJ2-3; D possibly matches TRBD1 or TRBD2 (5 bases each). Germline values: CDR1 SEHNR, CDR2 FQNEAQ (reference sequence). CDR3 length: 16 amino acids. Trimming shortened V by 3 bases and J by 2 bases, and 15 bases separated the two germline ends. The CDR3: CASSFSRGPLTDTQYF. The CDR3, as DNA: TGTGCCAGCAGCTTTTCCCGGGGCCCGCTCACAGATACGCAGTATTTT.

A remark on this clonotype: Likely a read error: the CDR3 ends without its conserved phenylalanine or tryptophan. The chain couples TRBV6-6 to TRBJ1-2; unclear D gene. V gave up 7 bases and J gave up 5 bases, with 14 bases separating them. The length of the CDR3 is 13 residues. The V gene's germline CDR1 is MNHNY and CDR2 SVGAGI (reference sequence). The CDR3 DNA reads TGTGCCAGCACCGGCCGGACGGAATATGGCTACACCATC. Residues: CASTGRTEYGYTI.

This clonotype was counted between two and nine times. For the CDR3, the DNA is TGCAGTGCTAGTCAAGGGGACCCCTACGAGCAGTACTTC. Encoded protein: CSASQGDPYEQYF. The gene calls are TRBV20-1 and TRBJ2-7; D may match TRBD1 or TRBD2 (5 bases each). The V end was cut by 3 bases, the J end by 2 bases, with 11 bases between. The germline CDR1 and CDR2 sequences are DFQATT and SNEGSKA (reference sequence). The CDR3 runs to 13 residues.

This clonotype has at least ten counts. V usage is TRBV5-6 and J usage is TRBJ2-3; D is unresolved. The CDR3 has 14 amino acids. The ends were cut back, 1 base at V and 3 bases at J, with 9 bases in the middle. Germline CDR1 SGHDT, CDR2 YYEEEE. The CDR3 loop reads CASSLKLVTDTQYF. The CDR3 region has the DNA TGTGCCAGCAGCTTGAAACTTGTTACAGATACGCAGTATTTT.

This clonotype was counted ten times or more. The rearrangement uses TRBV19 and TRBJ1-5, with TRBD1 matching over 12 bases. The CDR3 has 15 amino acids. The ends lost 3 bases at V and 7 bases at J; junction bases unmatched: 4. From germline, CDR1 is LNHDA and CDR2 SQIVND (reference sequence). Written as DNA, the CDR3 is TGTGCCAGTAGTATTGGGACAGGGGGCCGGCAGCCCCAGCATTTT. It codes for CASSIGTGGRQPQHF. Variable domain in full (rest from reference TRBV19 and TRBJ1-5): DGGITQSPKYLFRKEGQNVTLSCEQNLNHDAMYWYRQDPGQGLRLIYYSQIVNDFQKGDIAEGYSVSREKKESFPLTVTSAQKNPTAFYLCASSIGTGGRQPQHFGDGTRLSIL.

This clonotype was observed a few times. This chain uses TRBV2 with TRBJ1-1; TRBD1 is a possible D gene (6 bases). Between the trimmed V and J ends, which lost 4 bases and 4 bases, there was a span of 10 bases. The CDR3 extends over 13 amino acids. The V gene's germline CDR1 is SNHLY and CDR2 FYNNEI. This CDR3 is CASSGAGATEAFF. The CDR3 DNA is TGTGCCAGCAGTGGGGCAGGGGCCACTGAAGCTTTCTTT.

This clonotype was seen more than once but under ten times. The chain couples TRBV4-2 to TRBJ2-6, with D maybe TRBD2 (6 bases). V was pared by 4 bases and J by 4 bases, with 14 bases between. Germline values: CDR1 LGHNA, CDR2 YNFKEQ. This CDR3 region has 16 residues. The CDR3 region is CASSLLEGPGANVLTF. CDR3 bases: TGTGCCAGCAGCCTATTGGAGGGGCCAGGGGCCAACGTCCTGACTTTC.

The rearrangement joins TRBV29-1 to TRBJ1-2; D perhaps matches TRBD1 (6 bases). Trimming cost V 1 base and J 7 bases, with 16 bases left between them. The CDR3 sequence is 14 residues long. Germline V lookup: CDR1 SQVTM, CDR2 ANQGSEA. The CDR3 bases are TGCAGCGTTGAAGGGGGGCGACCGGGCCCTGGCTACACCTTC. Amino acids: CSVEGGRPGPGYTF.

The sample holds many counts of this clonotype. CDR3 nucleotides: TGTGCCAGCAGTCCCCCCGCCCGTGCAACTAATGAAAAACTGTTTTTT. Amino acid sequence: CASSPPARATNEKLFF. The rearrangement joins TRBV28 to TRBJ1-4; D remains unclear. The ends were cut back, 5 bases at V and 0 bases at J, with 13 bases in the middle. Germline V gene data show CDR1 as MDHEN and CDR2 as SYDVKM. The CDR3 sequence is 16 residues long.

This clonotype was counted at least ten times. This rearrangement joins TRBV6-5 to TRBJ2-3; 13 bases line up with TRBD2. With V trimmed by 4 bases and J by 0 bases, 1 base remained unmatched. Germline V gene sequence: CDR1 MNHEY, CDR2 SVGAGI. The CDR3 spans 16 residues. CDR3 protein: CASSLLAGGSTDTQYF. The CDR3 region has the DNA TGTGCCAGCAGTTTACTAGCGGGAGGGAGCACAGATACGCAGTATTTT.

In the case of this clonotype: The junction and the germline gene differ at one end; a read error may be behind it. The CDR3 sequence is CASSSPLDRGSHEQYF. The CDR3 bases are TGTGCCAGCAGTTCCCCCCTGGACAGGGGCTCCCACGAGCAGTACTTC. The V call is TRBV28, the J call TRBJ2-7, with 9 positions matching TRBD1. This CDR3 comprises 16 residues. Looked up from germline, CDR1 is MDHEN and CDR2 is SYDVKM.

The CDR3 DNA reads as TGTGCCAGCAGCTCTAGAGTCGAGCAGTACTTC. Translation: CASSSRVEQYF. The rearrangement joins TRBV7-9 to TRBJ2-7; D is unresolved. Deletions cut 4 bases from V and 6 bases from J, with 7 bases between. CDR3 size: 11 residues. The germline CDR1 and CDR2 sequences are SEHNR and FQNEAQ (reference sequence).

In its sample, this clonotype was seen many times. The chain recombines TRBV5-1 with TRBJ2-3; possibly TRBD1 for D (5 bases). The CDR3 consists of 15 residues. Germline values: CDR1 SGHRS, CDR2 YFSETQ. V was clipped by 0 bases and J by 5 bases, with 13 bases between them. The CDR3 coding sequence is TGCGCCAGCAGCTTGGTCCAGGGATCCCTAGATACGCAGTATTTT. Protein product: CASSLVQGSLDTQYF.